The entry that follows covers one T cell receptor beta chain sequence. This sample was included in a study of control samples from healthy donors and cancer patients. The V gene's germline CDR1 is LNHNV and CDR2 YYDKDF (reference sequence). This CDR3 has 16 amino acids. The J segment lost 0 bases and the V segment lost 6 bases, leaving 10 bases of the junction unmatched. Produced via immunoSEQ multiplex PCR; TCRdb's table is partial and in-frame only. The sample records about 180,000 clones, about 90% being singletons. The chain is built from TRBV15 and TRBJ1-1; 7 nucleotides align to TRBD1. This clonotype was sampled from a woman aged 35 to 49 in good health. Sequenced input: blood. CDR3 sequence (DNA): TGTGCCACCAGAAAGAGCCCAGGGGGATTGAACACTGAAGCTTTCTTT. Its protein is CATRKSPGGLNTEAFF.